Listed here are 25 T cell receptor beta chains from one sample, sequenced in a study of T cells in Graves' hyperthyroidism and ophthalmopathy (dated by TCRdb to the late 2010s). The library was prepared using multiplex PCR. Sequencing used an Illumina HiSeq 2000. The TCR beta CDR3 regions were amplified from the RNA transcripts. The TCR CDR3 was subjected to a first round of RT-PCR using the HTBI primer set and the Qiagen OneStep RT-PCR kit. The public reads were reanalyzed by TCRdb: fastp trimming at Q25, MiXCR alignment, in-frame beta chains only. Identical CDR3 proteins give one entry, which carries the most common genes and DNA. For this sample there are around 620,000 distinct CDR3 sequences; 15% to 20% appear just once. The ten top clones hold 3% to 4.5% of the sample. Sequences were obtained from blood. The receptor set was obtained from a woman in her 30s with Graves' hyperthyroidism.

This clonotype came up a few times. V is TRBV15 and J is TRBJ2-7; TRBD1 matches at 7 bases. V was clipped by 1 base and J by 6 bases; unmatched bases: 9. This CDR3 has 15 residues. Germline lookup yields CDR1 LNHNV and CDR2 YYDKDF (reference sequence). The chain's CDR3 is CATSRVRDSPLEQYF. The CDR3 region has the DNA TGTGCCACCAGCAGAGTACGGGACAGCCCCCTCGAGCAGTACTTC. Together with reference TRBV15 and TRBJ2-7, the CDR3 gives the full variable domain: DAMVIQNPRYQVTQFGKPVTLSCSQTLNHNVMYWYQQKSSQAPKLLFHYYDKDFNNEADTPDNFQSRRPNTSFCFLDIRSPGLGDTAMYLCATSRVRDSPLEQYFGPGTRLTVT.

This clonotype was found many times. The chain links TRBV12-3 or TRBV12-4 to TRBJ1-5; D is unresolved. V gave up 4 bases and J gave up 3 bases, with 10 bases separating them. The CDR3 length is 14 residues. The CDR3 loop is CASSSDIFNQPQHF. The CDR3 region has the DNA TGTGCCAGCAGTTCCGACATTTTCAATCAGCCCCAGCATTTT.

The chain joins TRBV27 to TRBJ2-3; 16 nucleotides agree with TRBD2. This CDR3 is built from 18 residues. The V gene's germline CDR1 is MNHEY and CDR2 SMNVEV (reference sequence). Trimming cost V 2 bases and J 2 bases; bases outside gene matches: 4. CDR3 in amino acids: CASSLRGLAGGNTDTQYF. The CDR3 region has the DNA TGTGCCAGCAGTTTAAGGGGACTAGCGGGAGGGAACACAGATACGCAGTATTTT.

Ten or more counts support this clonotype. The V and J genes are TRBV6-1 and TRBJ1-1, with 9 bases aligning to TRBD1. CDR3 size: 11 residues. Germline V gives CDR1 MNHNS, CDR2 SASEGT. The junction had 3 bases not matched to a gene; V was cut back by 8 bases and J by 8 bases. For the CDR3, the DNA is TGTGCCAGCGGACAGGGGCTGGAAGCTTTCTTT. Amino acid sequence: CASGQGLEAFF.

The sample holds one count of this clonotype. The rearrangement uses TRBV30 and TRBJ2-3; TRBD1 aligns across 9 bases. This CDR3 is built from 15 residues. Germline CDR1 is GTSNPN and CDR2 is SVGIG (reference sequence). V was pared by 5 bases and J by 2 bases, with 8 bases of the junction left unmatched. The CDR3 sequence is CAWRKGQGYTDTQYF. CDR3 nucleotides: TGTGCCTGGCGCAAGGGACAGGGTTACACAGATACGCAGTATTTT.

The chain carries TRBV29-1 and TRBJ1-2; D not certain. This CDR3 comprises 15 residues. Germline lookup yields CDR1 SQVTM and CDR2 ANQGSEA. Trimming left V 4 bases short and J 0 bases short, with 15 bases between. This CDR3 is CSVVGSGVPNYGYTF. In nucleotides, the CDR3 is TGCAGCGTTGTGGGATCGGGAGTTCCTAACTATGGCTACACCTTC. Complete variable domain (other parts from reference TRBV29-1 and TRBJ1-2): SAVISQKPSRDICQRGTSLTIQCQVDSQVTMMFWYRQQPGQSLTLIATANQGSEATYESGFVIDKFPISRPNLTFSTLTVSNMSPEDSSIYLCSVVGSGVPNYGYTFGSGTRLTVV.

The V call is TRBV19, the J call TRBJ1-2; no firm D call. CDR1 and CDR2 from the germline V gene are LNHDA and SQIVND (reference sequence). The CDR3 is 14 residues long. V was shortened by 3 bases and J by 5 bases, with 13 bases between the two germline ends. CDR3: CASSIAPTAYGYTF. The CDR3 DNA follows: TGTGCCAGTAGTATTGCCCCGACCGCGTATGGCTACACCTTC. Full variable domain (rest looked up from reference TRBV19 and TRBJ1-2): DGGITQSPKYLFRKEGQNVTLSCEQNLNHDAMYWYRQDPGQGLRLIYYSQIVNDFQKGDIAEGYSVSREKKESFPLTVTSAQKNPTAFYLCASSIAPTAYGYTFGSGTRLTVV.

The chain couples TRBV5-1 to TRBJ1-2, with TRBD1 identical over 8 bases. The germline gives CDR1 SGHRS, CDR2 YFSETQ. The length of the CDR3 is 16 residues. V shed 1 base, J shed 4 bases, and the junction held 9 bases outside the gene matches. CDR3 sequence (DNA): TGCGCCAGCAGCTTGTCGGGAGGGACAGGTTTCTATGGCTACACCTTC. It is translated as CASSLSGGTGFYGYTF.

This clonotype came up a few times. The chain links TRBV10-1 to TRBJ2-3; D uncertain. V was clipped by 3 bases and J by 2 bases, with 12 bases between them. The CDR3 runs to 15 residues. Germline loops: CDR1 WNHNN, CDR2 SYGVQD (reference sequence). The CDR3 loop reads CASSERAALTDTQYF. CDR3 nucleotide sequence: TGCGCCAGCAGTGAACGGGCGGCCCTCACAGATACGCAGTATTTT.

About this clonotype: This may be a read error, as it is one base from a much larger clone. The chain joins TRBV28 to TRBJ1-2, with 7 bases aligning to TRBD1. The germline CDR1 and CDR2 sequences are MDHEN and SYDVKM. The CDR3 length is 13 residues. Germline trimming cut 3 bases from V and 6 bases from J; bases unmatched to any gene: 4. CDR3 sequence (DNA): TGTGCCAGCAGTTTGACAGGGTATAATGGCTACACCTTC. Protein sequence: CASSLTGYNGYTF.

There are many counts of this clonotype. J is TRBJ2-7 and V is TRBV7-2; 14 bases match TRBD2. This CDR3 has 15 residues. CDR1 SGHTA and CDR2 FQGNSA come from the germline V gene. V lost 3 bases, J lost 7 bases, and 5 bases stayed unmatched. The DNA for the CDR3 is TGTGCCAGCAGCTTCGGACTAGCGGGAGGTAATGAGCAGTACTTC. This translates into CASSFGLAGGNEQYF.

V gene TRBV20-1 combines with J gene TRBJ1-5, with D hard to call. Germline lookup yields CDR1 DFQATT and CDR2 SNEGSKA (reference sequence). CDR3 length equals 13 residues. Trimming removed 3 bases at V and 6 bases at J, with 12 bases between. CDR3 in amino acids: CSASVGSGQPQHF. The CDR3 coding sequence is TGCAGTGCTAGTGTGGGGTCAGGTCAGCCCCAGCATTTT.

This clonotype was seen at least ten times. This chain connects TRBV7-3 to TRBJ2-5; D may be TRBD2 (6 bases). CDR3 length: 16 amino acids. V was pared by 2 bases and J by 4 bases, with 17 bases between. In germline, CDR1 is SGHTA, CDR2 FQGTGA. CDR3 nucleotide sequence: TGTGCCAGCAGCTTACGGGGGAAAGGTGTGGGAGAGACCCAGTACTTC. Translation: CASSLRGKGVGETQYF.

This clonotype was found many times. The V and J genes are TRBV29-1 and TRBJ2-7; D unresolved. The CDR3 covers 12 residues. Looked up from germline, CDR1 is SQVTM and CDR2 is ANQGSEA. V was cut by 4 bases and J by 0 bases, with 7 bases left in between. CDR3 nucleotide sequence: TGCAGCGTTGGGACCGCCTCCTACGAGCAGTACTTC. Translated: CSVGTASYEQYF.

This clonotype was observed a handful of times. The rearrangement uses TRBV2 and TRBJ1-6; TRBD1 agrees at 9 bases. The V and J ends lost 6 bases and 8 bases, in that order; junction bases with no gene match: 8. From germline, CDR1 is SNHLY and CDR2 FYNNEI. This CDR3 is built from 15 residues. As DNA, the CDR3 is TGTGCCAGCAGCTCTACGACAGGGGGTTATTCACCCCTCCACTTT. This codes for CASSSTTGGYSPLHF.

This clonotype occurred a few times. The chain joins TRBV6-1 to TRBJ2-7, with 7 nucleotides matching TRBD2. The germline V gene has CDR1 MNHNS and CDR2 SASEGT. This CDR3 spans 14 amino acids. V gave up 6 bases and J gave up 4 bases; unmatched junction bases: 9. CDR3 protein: CASSGSPAGYEQYF. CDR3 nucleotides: TGTGCCAGCAGCGGGAGTCCAGCGGGGTACGAGCAGTACTTC.

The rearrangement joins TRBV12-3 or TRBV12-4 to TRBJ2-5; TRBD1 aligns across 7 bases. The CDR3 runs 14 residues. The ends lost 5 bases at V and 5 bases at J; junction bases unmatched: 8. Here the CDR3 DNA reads TGTGCCAGCAGTATTAAAACAGGGGCCGAGACCCAGTACTTC. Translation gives CASSIKTGAETQYF.

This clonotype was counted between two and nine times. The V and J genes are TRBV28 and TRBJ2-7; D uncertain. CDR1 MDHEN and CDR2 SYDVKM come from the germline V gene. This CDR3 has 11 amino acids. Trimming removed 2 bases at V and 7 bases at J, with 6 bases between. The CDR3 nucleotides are TGTGCCAGCAGTTTAGATTGGGAGCAGTACTTC. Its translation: CASSLDWEQYF.

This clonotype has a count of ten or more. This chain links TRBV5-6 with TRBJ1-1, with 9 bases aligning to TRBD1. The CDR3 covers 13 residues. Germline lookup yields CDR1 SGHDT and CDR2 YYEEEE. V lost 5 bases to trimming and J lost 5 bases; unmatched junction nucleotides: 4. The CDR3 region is CASSWGQGTEAFF. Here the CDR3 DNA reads TGTGCCAGCAGTTGGGGACAGGGAACTGAAGCTTTCTTT.

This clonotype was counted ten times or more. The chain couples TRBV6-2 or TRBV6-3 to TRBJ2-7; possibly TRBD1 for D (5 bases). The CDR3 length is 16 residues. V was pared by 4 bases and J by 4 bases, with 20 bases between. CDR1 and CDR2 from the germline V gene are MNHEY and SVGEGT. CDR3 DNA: TGTGCCAGCAGTTGGCCATACCAGGGTGATTGGTACGAGCAGTACTTC. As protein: CASSWPYQGDWYEQYF.

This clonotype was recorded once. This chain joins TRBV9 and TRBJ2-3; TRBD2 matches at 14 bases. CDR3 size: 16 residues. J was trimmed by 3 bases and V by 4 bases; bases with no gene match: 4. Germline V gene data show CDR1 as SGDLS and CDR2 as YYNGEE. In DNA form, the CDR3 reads TGTGCCAGCAGCACACGGACTAGCGGGAGGACAGATACGCAGTATTTT. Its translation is CASSTRTSGRTDTQYF.

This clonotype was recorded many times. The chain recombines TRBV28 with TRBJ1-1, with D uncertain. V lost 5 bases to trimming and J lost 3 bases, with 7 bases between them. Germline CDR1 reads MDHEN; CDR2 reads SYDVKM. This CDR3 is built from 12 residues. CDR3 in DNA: TGTGCCAGCAGTCTCCGATACACTGAAGCTTTCTTT. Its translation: CASSLRYTEAFF. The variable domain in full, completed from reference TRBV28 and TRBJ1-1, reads DVKVTQSSRYLVKRTGEKVFLECVQDMDHENMFWYRQDPGLGLRLIYFSYDVKMKEKGDIPEGYSVSREKKERFSLILESASTNQTSMYLCASSLRYTEAFFGQGTRLTVV.

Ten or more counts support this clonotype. The CDR3 DNA reads as TGTGCCAGCAGCCAACGGGCGATGGCCTACAATGAGCAGTTCTTC. Its translation: CASSQRAMAYNEQFF. The rearrangement joins TRBV3-1 to TRBJ2-1, with D uncertain. The CDR3 runs to 15 residues. CDR1 LGHDT and CDR2 YNNKEL come from the germline V gene (reference sequence). Trimming took 2 bases from V and 2 from J, leaving 10 bases between them.

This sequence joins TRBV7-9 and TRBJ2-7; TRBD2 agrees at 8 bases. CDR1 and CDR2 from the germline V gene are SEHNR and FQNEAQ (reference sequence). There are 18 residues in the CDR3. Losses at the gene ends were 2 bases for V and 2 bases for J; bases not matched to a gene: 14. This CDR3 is CASSLKGGTSGVAYEQYF. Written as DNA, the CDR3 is TGTGCCAGCAGCTTAAAGGGGGGAACTAGCGGAGTAGCCTACGAGCAGTACTTC.

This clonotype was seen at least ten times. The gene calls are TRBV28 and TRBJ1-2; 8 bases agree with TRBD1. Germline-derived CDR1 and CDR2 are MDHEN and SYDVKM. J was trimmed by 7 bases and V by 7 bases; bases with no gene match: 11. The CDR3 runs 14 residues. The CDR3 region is CASTPGGGLAGYTF. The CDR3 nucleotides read TGTGCCAGCACTCCAGGGGGCGGCTTGGCTGGCTACACCTTC.